The source of this T cell receptor beta chain is a study of T cell repertoires in cytomegalovirus infection. For the study at large: An indication of both CMV infection and matching HLA type came from public TCR beta signatures. Findings of the study overall: Carriers of CMV plus the relevant HLA were identified by cumulative public TCR beta family frequency. What dominated the ex vivo response were HLA-C-restricted CMV-specific TCR beta clonotypes.

The germline V gene encodes CDR1 MNHEY and CDR2 SVGAGI. The ends lost 0 bases at V and 3 bases at J; junction bases unmatched: 1. The CDR3 runs to 14 residues. TCRdb re-called the reads with MiXCR, one entry per CDR3 protein. The sample holds hundreds of thousands of distinct CDR3 sequences, 24% seen once. Note on this clonotype: Its antigen is undetermined.

The chain recombines TRBV6-5 with TRBJ1-1; 7 bases align to TRBD1. The receptor's source is a human donor in good health (CMV status not recorded). Some clones in this sample may be carry-over from other donors' samples. The source material was CD8+ T cells from PBMCs. CDR3 amino acids: CASSYSQGDTEAFF. DNA for the CDR3: TGTGCCAGCAGTTACTCGCAGGGGGACACTGAAGCTTTCTTT.